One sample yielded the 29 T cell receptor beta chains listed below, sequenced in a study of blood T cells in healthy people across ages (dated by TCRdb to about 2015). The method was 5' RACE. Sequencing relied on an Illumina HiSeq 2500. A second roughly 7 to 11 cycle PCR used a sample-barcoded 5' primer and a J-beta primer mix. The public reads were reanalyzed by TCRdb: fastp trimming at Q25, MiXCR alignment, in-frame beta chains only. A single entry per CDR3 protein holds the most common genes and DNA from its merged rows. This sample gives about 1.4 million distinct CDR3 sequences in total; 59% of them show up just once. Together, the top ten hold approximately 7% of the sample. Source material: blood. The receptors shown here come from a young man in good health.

In DNA, the CDR3 is TGTGCCAGCATCATGCTAGCGGGGGTTCAAGAGACCCAGTACTTC. Protein product: CASIMLAGVQETQYF. V gene TRBV21-1 combines with J gene TRBJ2-7; TRBD2, the table's D call, lacks a check against the DNA. The assigned J gene may be wrong: the sequence end matches TRBJ2-5 better. TRBV21-1 corresponds to a pseudogene. The length of the CDR3 is 15 residues.

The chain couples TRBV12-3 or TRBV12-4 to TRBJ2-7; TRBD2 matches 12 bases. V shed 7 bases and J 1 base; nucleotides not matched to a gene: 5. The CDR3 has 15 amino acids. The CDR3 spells CASKLAGGSSYEQYF. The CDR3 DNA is TGTGCCAGCAAACTAGCGGGGGGTAGTTCCTACGAGCAGTACTTC.

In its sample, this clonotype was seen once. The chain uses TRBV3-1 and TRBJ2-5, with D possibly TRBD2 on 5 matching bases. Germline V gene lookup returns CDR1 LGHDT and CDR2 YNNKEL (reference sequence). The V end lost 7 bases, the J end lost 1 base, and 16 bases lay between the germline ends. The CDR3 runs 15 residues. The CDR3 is CASILAPGSQETQYF. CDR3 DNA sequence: TGTGCCAGCATCCTAGCCCCGGGCAGCCAAGAGACCCAGTACTTC.

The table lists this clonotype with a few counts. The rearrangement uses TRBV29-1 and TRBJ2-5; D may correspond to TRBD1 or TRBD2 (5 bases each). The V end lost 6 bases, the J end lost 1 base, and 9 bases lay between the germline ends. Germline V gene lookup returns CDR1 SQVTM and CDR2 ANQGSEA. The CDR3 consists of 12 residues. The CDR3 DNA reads TGCAGCGTGGGGACGGCCCAAGAGACCCAGTACTTC. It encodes CSVGTAQETQYF.

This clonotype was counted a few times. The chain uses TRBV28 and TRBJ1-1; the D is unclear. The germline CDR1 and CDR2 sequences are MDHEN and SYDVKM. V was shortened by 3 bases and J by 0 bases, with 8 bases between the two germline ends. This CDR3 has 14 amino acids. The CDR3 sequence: CASSFRVLNTEAFF. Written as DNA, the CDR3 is TGTGCCAGCAGTTTTCGAGTTTTGAACACTGAAGCTTTCTTT.

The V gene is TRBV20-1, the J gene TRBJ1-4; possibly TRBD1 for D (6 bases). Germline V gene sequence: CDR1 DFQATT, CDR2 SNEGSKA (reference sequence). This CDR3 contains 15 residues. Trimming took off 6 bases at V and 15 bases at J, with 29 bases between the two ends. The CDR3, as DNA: TGCAGTGCCCCTCCCCCACGACAGGCGATTGAAGGGGTGTTTTTT. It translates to CSAPPPRQAIEGVFF.

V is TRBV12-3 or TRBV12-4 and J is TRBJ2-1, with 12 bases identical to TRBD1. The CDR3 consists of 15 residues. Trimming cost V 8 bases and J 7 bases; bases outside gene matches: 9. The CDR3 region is CASLIRDRGPNEQFF. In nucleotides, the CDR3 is TGTGCCAGCTTGATTAGGGACAGGGGGCCAAATGAGCAGTTCTTC.

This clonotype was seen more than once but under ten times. CDR3: CSVETVGQQQYF. CDR3 in DNA: TGCAGCGTCGAAACGGTGGGACAGCAACAGTATTTT. The rearrangement links TRBV29-1 to TRBJ2-3, with 7 bases lining up with TRBD1. This CDR3 region has 12 residues. Germline-derived CDR1 and CDR2 are SQVTM and ANQGSEA. V lost 6 bases and J lost 12; bases outside the gene matches: 12.

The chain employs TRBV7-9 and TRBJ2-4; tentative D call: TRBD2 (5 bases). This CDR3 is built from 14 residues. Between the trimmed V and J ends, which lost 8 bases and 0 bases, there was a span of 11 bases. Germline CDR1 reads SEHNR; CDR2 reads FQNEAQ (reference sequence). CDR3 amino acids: CASEGLGAKNIQYF. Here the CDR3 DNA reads TGTGCCAGCGAGGGCCTGGGAGCCAAAAACATTCAGTACTTC.

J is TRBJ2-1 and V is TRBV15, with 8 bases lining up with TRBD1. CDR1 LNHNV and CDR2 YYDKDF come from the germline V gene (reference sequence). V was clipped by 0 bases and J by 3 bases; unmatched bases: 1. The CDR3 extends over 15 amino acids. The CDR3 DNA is TGTGCCACCAGCAGAGAGGGACAGGACTACAATGAGCAGTTCTTC. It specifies CATSREGQDYNEQFF.

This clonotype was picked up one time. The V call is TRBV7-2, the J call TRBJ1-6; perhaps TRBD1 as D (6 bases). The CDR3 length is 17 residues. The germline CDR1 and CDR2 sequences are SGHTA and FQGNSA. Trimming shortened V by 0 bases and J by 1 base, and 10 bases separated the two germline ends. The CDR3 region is CASSLAGAVSYNSPLHF. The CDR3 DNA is TGTGCCAGCAGCTTAGCGGGGGCGGTATCCTATAATTCACCCCTCCACTTT.

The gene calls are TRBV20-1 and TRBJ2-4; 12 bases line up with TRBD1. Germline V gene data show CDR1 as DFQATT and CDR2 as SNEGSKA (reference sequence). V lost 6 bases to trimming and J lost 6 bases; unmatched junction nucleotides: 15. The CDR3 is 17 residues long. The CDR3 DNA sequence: TGCAGTGCCGCCCCCGGGACAGGGGGCTCGATGGGAAACATTCAGTACTTC. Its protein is CSAAPGTGGSMGNIQYF.

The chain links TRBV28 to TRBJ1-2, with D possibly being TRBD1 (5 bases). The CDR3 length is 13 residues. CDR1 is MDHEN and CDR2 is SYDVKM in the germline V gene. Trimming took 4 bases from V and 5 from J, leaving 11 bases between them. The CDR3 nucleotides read TGTGCCAGCAGTTCGGCAGGGAGGTATGGCTACACCTTC. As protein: CASSSAGRYGYTF.

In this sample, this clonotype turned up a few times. The CDR3 here is CASSELSSSYNEQFF. The DNA for the CDR3 is TGTGCCAGCAGTGAATTATCCAGCTCCTACAATGAGCAGTTCTTC. The rearrangement joins TRBV25-1 to TRBJ2-1; D unresolved. Germline CDR1 MGHDK, CDR2 SYGVNS. The V end lost 1 base, the J end lost 0 bases, and 7 bases lay between the germline ends. The CDR3 runs to 15 residues.

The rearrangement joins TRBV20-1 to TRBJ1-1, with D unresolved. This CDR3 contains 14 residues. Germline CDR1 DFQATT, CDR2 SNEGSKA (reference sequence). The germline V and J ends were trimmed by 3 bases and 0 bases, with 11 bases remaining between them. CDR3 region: CSARDFSLNTEAFF. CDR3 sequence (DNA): TGCAGTGCTAGGGATTTTAGTCTGAACACTGAAGCTTTCTTT.

The chain's CDR3 is CASSWTGQGGYEQYF. The CDR3 DNA reads TGCGCCAGCAGCTGGACGGGACAGGGAGGCTACGAGCAGTACTTC. The rearrangement joins TRBV5-1 to TRBJ2-7; TRBD1 agrees at 9 bases. Germline V lookup: CDR1 SGHRS, CDR2 YFSETQ. The CDR3 length is 15 residues. The V segment lost 3 bases and the J segment 3 bases; nucleotides outside the gene matches: 7.

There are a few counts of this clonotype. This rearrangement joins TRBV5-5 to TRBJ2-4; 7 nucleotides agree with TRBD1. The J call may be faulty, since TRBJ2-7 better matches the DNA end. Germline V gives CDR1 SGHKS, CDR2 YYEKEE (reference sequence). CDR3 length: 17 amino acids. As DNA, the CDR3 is TGTGCCAGCAGGGAAACGGGACAGATGACCTTTCGCTACGAGCAGTACTTC. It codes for CASRETGQMTFRYEQYF.

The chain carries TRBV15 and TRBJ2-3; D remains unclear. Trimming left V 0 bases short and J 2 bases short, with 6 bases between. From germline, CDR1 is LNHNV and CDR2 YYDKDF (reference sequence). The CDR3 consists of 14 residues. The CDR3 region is CATSREQLTDTQYF. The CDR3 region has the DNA TGTGCCACCAGCAGAGAACAGCTCACAGATACGCAGTATTTT.

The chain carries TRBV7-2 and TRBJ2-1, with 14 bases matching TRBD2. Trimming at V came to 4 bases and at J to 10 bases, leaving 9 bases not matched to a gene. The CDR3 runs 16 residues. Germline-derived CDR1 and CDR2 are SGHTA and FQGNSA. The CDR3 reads CASSSTGTSGGREQFF. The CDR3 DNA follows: TGTGCCAGCAGCTCCACAGGGACTAGCGGGGGACGGGAGCAGTTCTTC.

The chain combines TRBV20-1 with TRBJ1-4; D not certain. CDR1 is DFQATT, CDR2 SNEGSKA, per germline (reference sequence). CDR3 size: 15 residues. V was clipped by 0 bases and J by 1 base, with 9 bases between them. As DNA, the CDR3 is TGCAGTGCTAGAGATCTCGGGAAAACTAATGAAAAACTGTTTTTT. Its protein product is CSARDLGKTNEKLFF.

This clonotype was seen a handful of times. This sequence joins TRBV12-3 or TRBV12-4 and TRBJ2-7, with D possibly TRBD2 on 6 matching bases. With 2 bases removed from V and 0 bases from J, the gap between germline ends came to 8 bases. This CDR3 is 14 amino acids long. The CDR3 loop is CASSLRGTSYEQYF. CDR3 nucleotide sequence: TGTGCCAGCAGTTTACGGGGGACCTCCTACGAGCAGTACTTC.

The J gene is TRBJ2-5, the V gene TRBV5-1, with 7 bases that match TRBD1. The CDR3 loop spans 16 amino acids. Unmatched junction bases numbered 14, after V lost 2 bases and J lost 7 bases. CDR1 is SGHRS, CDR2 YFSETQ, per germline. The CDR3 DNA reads TGCGCCAGCAGCTTAACGACGGACAGGTCAGACCCGACCCAGTACTTC. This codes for CASSLTTDRSDPTQYF.

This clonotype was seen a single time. The CDR3 reads CASSESRGDEAFF. The CDR3 nucleotides are TGCGCCAGCAGTGAGTCGAGGGGGGACGAAGCTTTCTTT. This chain connects TRBV10-2 to TRBJ1-1, with D possibly matching TRBD1 (6 bases). V lost 0 bases and J lost 8, with 10 bases in between. Germline V lookup: CDR1 WSHSY, CDR2 SAAADI. CDR3 size: 13 residues.

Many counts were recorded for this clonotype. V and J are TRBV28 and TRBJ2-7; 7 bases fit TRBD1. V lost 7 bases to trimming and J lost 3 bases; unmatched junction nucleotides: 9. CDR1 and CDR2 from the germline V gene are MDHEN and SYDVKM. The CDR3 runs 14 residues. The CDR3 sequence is CASKVQGDIYEQYF. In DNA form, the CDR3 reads TGTGCCAGCAAAGTTCAGGGGGATATCTACGAGCAGTACTTC. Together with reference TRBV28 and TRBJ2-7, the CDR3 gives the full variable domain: DVKVTQSSRYLVKRTGEKVFLECVQDMDHENMFWYRQDPGLGLRLIYFSYDVKMKEKGDIPEGYSVSREKKERFSLILESASTNQTSMYLCASKVQGDIYEQYFGPGTRLTVT.

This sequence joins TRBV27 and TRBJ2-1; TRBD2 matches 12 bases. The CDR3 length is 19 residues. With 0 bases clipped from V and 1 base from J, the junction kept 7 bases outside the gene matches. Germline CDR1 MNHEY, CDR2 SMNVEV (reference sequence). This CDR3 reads CASSLSGRLAGESYNEQFF. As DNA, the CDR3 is TGTGCCAGCAGTTTATCGGGGAGACTAGCGGGAGAATCCTACAATGAGCAGTTCTTC.

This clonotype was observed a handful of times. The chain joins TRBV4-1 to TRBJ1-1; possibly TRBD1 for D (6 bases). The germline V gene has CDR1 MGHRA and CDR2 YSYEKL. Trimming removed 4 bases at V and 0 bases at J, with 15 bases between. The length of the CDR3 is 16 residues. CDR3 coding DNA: TGCGCCAGCAGCCGCACCGGCGGGACATTGAACACTGAAGCTTTCTTT. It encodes CASSRTGGTLNTEAFF.

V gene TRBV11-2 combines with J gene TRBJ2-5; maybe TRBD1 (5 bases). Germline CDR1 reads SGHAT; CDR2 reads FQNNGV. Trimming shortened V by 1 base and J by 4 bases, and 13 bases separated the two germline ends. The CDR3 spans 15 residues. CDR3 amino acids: CASSLARVAGETQYF. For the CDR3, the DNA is TGTGCCAGCAGCTTAGCCAGGGTAGCTGGAGAGACCCAGTACTTC. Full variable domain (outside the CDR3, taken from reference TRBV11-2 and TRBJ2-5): EAGVAQSPRYKIIEKRQSVAFWCNPISGHATLYWYQQILGQGPKLLIQFQNNGVVDDSQLPKDRFSAERLKGVDSTLKIQPAKLEDSAVYLCASSLARVAGETQYFGPGTRLLVL.

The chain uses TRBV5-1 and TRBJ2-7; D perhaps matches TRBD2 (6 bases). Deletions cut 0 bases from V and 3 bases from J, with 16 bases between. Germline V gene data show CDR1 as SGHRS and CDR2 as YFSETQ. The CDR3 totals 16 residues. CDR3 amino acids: CASSLVYQGGGYEQYF. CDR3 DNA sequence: TGCGCCAGCAGCTTGGTCTACCAGGGAGGTGGCTACGAGCAGTACTTC.

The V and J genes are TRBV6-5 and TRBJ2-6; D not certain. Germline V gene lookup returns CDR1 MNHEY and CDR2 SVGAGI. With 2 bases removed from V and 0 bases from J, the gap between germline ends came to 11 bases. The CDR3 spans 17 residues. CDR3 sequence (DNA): TGTGCCAGCAGTTACCGGCCAGGAAGCTCTGGGGCCAACGTCCTGACTTTC. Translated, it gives CASSYRPGSSGANVLTF.